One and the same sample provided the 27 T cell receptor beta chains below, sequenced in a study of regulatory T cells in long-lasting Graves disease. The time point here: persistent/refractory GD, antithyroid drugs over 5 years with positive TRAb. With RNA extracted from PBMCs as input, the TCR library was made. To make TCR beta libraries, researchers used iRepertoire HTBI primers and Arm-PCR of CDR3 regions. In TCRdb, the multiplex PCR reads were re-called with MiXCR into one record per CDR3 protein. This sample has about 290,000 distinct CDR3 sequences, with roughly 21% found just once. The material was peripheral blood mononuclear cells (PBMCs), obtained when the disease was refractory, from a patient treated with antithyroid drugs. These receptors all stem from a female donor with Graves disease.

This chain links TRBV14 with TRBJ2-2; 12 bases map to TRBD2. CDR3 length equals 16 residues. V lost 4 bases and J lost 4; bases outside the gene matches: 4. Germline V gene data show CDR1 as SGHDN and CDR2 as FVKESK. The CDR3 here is CASSPWTSGVTGELFF. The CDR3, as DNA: TGTGCCAGCAGCCCGTGGACTAGCGGGGTCACCGGGGAGCTGTTTTTT.

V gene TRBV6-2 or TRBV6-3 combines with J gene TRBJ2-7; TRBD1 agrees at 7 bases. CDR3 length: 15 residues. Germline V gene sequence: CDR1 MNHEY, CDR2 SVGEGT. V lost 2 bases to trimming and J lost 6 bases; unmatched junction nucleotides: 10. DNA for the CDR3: TGTGCCAGCAGTTACAGAGACAGGGTGGAGTTCGAGCAGTACTTC. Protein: CASSYRDRVEFEQYF.

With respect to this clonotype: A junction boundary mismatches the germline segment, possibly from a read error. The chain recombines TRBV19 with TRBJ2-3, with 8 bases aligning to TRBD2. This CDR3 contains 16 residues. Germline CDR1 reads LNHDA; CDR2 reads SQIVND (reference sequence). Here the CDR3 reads CASSIGTSGGTDTQYF. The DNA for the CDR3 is TGTGCCAGTAGTATAGGAACTAGCGGCGGCACGGATACGCAGTATTTT.

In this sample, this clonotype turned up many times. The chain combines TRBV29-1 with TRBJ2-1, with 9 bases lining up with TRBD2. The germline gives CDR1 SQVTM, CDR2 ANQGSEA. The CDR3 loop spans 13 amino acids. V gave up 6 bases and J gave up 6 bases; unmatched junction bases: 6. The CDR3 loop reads CSVEREAGNEQFF. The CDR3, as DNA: TGCAGCGTGGAGCGGGAGGCGGGCAATGAGCAGTTCTTC.

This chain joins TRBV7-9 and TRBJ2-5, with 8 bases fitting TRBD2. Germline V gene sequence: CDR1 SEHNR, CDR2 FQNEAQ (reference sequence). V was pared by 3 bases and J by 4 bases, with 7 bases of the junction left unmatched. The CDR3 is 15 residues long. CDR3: CASSFEAGVGETQYF. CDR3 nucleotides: TGTGCCAGCAGCTTCGAAGCGGGAGTCGGAGAGACCCAGTACTTC.

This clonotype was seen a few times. The CDR3 nucleotides are TGTGCCAGCACCAAACAGGGGGAATCACCCCTCCACTTT. It translates to CASTKQGESPLHF. The genes are TRBV12-3 or TRBV12-4 and TRBJ1-6; 8 bases line up with TRBD1. The V gene end was trimmed by 7 bases and the J gene end by 10 bases; junction bases not matched to a gene: 6. The length of the CDR3 is 13 residues.

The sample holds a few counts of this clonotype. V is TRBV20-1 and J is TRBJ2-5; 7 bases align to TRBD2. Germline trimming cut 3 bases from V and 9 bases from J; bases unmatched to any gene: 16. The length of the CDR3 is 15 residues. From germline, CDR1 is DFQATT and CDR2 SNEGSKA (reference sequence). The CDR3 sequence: CSASHSSGSPWAQYF. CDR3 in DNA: TGCAGTGCTAGCCATAGTAGCGGGTCTCCCTGGGCCCAGTACTTC.

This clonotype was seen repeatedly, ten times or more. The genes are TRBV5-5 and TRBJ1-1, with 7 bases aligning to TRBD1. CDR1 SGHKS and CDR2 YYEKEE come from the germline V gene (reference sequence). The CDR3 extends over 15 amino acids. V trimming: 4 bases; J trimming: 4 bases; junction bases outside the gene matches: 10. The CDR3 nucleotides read TGTGCCAGCAGCGGGGGGGTGCAGGGGGGCACTGAAGCTTTCTTT. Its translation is CASSGGVQGGTEAFF.

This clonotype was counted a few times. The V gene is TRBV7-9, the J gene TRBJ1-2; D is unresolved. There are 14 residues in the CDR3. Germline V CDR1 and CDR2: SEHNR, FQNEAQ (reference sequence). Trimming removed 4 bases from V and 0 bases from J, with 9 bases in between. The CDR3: CASSSGGSNYGYTF. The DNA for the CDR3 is TGTGCCAGCAGCTCCGGCGGATCTAACTATGGCTACACCTTC.

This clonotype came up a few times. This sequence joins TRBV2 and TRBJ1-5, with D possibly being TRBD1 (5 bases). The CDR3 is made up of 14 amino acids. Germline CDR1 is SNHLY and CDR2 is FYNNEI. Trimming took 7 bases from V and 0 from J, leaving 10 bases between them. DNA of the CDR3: TGTGCCAGCACCCTAGGGGATAGCAATCAGCCCCAGCATTTT. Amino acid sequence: CASTLGDSNQPQHF.

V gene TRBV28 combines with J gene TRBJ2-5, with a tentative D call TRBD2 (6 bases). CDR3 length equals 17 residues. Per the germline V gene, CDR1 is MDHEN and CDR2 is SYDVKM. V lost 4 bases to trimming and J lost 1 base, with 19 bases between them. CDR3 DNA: TGTGCCAGCAGTTACTCCGGGGAGGTTGCCCCCCAAGAGACCCAGTACTTC. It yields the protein CASSYSGEVAPQETQYF. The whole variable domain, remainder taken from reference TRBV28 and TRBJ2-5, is DVKVTQSSRYLVKRTGEKVFLECVQDMDHENMFWYRQDPGLGLRLIYFSYDVKMKEKGDIPEGYSVSREKKERFSLILESASTNQTSMYLCASSYSGEVAPQETQYFGPGTRLLVL.

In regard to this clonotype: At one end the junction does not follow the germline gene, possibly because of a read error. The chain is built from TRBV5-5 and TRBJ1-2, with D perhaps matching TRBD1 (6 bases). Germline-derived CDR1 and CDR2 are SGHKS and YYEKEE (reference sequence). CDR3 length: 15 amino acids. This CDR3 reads CASSFSDSPNYGYAF. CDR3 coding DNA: TGTGCCAGCAGCTTTTCGGACAGCCCTAACTATGGCTACGCCTTC.

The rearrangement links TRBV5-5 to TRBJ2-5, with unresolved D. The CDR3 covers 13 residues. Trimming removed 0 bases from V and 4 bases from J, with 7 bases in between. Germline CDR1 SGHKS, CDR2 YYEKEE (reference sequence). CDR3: CASSLGPRETQYF. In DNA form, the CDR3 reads TGTGCCAGCAGCTTGGGGCCACGAGAGACCCAGTACTTC.

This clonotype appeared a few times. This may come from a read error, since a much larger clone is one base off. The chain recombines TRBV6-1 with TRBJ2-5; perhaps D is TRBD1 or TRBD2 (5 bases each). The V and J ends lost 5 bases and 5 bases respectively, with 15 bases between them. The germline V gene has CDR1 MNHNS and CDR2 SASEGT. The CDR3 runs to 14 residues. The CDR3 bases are TGTGCCAGCAGTCCACGGCGCGAGGGGGAGACCCAGTACTTC. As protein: CASSPRREGETQYF.

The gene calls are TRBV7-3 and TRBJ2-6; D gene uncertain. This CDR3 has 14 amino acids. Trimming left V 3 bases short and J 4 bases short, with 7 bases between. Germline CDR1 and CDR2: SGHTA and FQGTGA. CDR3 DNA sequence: TGTGCCAGCAGCTTTCGTCCCGGGGCCAACGTCCTGACTTTC. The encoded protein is CASSFRPGANVLTF.

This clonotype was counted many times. CDR3 nucleotides: TGCAGTGCTAACCGCGGACAGACCTACGAGCAGTACTTC. This codes for CSANRGQTYEQYF. The rearrangement links TRBV20-1 to TRBJ2-7; TRBD1 is a possible D gene (6 bases). Deletions cut 4 bases from V and 2 bases from J, with 12 bases between. CDR1 is DFQATT and CDR2 is SNEGSKA in the germline V gene (reference sequence). The length of the CDR3 is 13 residues.

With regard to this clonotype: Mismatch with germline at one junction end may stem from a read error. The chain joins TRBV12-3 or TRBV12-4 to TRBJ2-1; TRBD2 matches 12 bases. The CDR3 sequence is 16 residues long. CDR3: CASSPTSGRSYNEQLF. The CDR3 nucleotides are TGTGCCAGCAGCCCGACTAGCGGGAGATCGTACAATGAGCAGCTCTTC.

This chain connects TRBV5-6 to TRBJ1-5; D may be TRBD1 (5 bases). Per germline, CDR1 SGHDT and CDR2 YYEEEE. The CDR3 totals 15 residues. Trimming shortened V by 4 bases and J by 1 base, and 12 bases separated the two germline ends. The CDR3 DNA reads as TGTGCCAGCAGCAGGGGACTCTCGAGCAATCAGCCCCAGCATTTT. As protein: CASSRGLSSNQPQHF.

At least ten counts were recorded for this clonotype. As DNA, the CDR3 is TGTGCCAGCAGTGACGTCTCACGGAACACTGAAGCTTTCTTT. This encodes CASSDVSRNTEAFF. The chain recombines TRBV2 with TRBJ1-1; D unresolved. From germline, CDR1 is SNHLY and CDR2 FYNNEI. The CDR3 has 14 residues. V gave up 3 bases and J gave up 1 base, with 9 bases separating them.

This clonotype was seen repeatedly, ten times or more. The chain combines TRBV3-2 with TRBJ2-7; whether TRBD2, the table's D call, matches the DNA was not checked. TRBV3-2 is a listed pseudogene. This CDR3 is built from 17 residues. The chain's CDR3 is CASSQDPGPSKSYEQYF. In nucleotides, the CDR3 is TGTGCCAGCAGCCAAGATCCTGGACCCTCCAAGTCCTACGAGCAGTACTTC.

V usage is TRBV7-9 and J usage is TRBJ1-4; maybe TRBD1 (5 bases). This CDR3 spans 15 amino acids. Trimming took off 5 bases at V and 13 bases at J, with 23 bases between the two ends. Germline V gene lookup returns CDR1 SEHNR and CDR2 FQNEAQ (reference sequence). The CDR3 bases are TGTGCCAGCAGCGAAGGGACCCCCGGGGAGAGGGGACTGTTTTTT. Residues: CASSEGTPGERGLFF.

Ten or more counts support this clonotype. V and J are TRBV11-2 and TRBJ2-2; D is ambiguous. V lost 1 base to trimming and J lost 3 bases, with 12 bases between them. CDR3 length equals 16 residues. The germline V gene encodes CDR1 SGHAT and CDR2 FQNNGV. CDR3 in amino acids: CASSLGSDIYTGELFF. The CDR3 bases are TGTGCCAGCAGCTTAGGGTCCGACATCTACACCGGGGAGCTGTTTTTT.

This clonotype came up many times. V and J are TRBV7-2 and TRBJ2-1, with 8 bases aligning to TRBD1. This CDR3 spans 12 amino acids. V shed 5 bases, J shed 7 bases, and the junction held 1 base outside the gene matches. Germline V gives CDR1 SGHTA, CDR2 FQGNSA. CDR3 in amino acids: CASSRQGNEQFF. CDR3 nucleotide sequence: TGTGCCAGCAGCAGACAGGGGAATGAGCAGTTCTTC.

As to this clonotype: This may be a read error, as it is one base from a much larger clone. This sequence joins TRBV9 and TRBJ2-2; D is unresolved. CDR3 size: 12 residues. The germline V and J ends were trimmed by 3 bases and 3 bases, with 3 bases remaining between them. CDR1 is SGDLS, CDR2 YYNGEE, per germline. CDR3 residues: CASSAHTGELFF. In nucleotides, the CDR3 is TGTGCCAGCAGCGCCCACACCGGGGAGCTGTTTTTT.

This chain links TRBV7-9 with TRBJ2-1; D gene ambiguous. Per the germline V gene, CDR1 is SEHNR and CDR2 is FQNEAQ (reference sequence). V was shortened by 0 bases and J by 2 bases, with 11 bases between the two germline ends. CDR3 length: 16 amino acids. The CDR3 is CASSLAGINPYNEQFF. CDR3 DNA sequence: TGTGCCAGCAGCTTAGCGGGGATTAACCCCTACAATGAGCAGTTCTTC.

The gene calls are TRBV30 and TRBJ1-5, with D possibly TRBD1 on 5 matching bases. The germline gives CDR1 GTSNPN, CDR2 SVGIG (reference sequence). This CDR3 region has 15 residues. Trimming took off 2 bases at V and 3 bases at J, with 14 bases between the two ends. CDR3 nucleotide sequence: TGTGCCTGGAGTCGGCGGCAGGGTATCAATCAGCCCCAGCATTTT. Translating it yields CAWSRRQGINQPQHF.

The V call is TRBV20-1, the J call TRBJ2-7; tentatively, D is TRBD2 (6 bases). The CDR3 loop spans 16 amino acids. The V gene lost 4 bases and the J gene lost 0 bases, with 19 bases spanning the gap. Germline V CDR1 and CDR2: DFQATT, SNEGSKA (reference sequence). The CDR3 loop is CSAKLIGGAISYEQYF. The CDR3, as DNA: TGCAGTGCTAAATTAATCGGCGGGGCGATCTCCTACGAGCAGTACTTC.